The subject of this entry is one T cell receptor beta chain. What this receptor recognizes is not known. Base quality data are lacking; no much larger clone is found one base away. The sample comes from a study of T cell changes during pregnancy in multiple sclerosis (dated by TCRdb to 2018 to 2020). With respect to the entire study: The study examined how the T cell repertoire changed over the course of pregnancy in women with multiple sclerosis.

The CDR1 and CDR2 encoded by the germline V gene (reference sequence) are LNHDA and SQIVND. Trimming at the junction amounts to 3 bases on V and 4 bases on J, and the germline ends lie 11 bases apart. The CDR3 has 14 amino acids, counting the end cysteine and phenylalanine. Just the 42-base CDR3 DNA is kept, in frame starting at base 1. Library creation used the immunoSEQ multiplex PCR assay. TCRdb stores this immuneACCESS table with in-frame sequences only. Part of the clones is absent; in the studies checked, under half of the shortfall reflects unresolved V genes, and no reason is known for the rest. The sample profile shows roughly 31,000 clones; around nine tenths of them were found once. The ten largest clones take up roughly 0.74% of the sample.

The source is a female donor with multiple sclerosis, enrolled in a pregnancy study. The sequencing here drew on CD4+ T cells from peripheral blood mononuclear cells, taken in the first trimester of pregnancy. The receptor chain draws on TRBV19 and TRBJ2-3; perhaps TRBD1 is the D gene, with 6 bases matching. Here is the DNA: TGTGCCAGTAGTATGGGTGGGGGCGCAGATACGCAGTATTTT. Translated, this is CASSMGGGADTQYF.